Listed below are T cell receptor beta chains from one sample, sequenced in a study of blood T cell repertoires in COVID-19. Profiled with immunoSEQ multiplex PCR; TCRdb holds only in-frame clones, not every one. Among some 300,000 clones, about 90% were seen once, and the ten largest hold roughly a tenth. Material for sequencing was PBMCs or T cells enriched from blood (not recorded which). The receptors originated from a young woman who had recovered from COVID-19. Each CDR3 is given with its conserved first and last residue. D genes are given only for firm matches. Clone size, where shown, is once, few, many, or a class for clones that have expanded.

d_gene	abundance	v_gene	j_gene	CDR3nt	CDR3aa
.	.	TRBV27	TRBJ2-3	TGTGCCAGCAGACGAGGGCAGGGGTACACAGATACGCAGTATTTT	CASRRGQGYTDTQYF
TRBD1	.	TRBV29-1	TRBJ1-2	TGCAGCGCCAGCGGGACAGGGACTAACTATGGCTACACCTTC	CSASGTGTNYGYTF
TRBD2	.	TRBV9	TRBJ2-1	TGTGCCAGCAGCTGGGGGGGTGAGCAGTTCTTC	CASSWGGEQFF
TRBD1	.	TRBV5-1	TRBJ2-7	TGCGCCAGCAGCCCGTACGGGACAGGGGGACGCGAGCAGTACTTC	CASSPYGTGGREQYF
TRBD1	.	TRBV18	TRBJ1-1	TGTGCCAGCTCACATGGGACAGGGAACACTGAAGCTTTCTTT	CASSHGTGNTEAFF
.	.	TRBV29-1	TRBJ2-1	TGCAGCGTCGTACAGGGCCCGACGTCCCTCTTC	CSVVQGPTSLF
.	.	TRBV18	TRBJ2-3	TGTGCCAGCTCGCAGGTTTCGGAAGATACGCAGTATTTT	CASSQVSEDTQYF
TRBD1	.	TRBV11-3	TRBJ2-5	TGTGCCAGCAGCCGGGGACAGGCGGAGACCCAGTACTTC	CASSRGQAETQYF
TRBD1	.	TRBV4-1	TRBJ1-4	TGCGCCAGCAGCATAGGACAGGAGACGAGTAGGTTGTTTTTT	CASSIGQETSRLFF
.	.	TRBV12-5	TRBJ2-3	TGTGCTAGTGGTTTGGGGTCGGGAGTGGGTTATACGCAGTATTTT	CASGLGSGVGYTQYF
.	.	TRBV6-5	TRBJ1-6	TGTGCCAGCAGTCCAACCTTGACAGGCCTTGGGTCCCTCCACTTT	CASSPTLTGLGSLHF
.	.	TRBV21-1	TRBJ2-3	TGTGCCAGCAGCAAAGTTGAGCGGGCGACCACAGATACGCAGTATTTT	CASSKVERATTDTQYF
TRBD2	.	TRBV5-8	TRBJ2-7	TGTGCCAGCAGCTTGGGACTAGCGGGAGAGCAGTACTTC	CASSLGLAGEQYF
.	.	TRBV7-6	TRBJ1-2	TGTGCCAGCAGCACAACAGGGACCTATGGCTACACCTTC	CASSTTGTYGYTF
TRBD2	.	TRBV5-1	TRBJ2-5	TGCGCCAGCAGCAGGGGACTAGCGCAAGAGACCCAGTACTTC	CASSRGLAQETQYF
.	.	TRBV5-5	TRBJ1-3	TGTGCCAGCAGCTTTGTAATTTCTGGAAACACCATATATTTT	CASSFVISGNTIYF
.	.	TRBV7-9	TRBJ1-2	TGTGCCAGCAGCTCCCGAGTGGGACTCAATAACTATGGCTACACCTTC	CASSSRVGLNNYGYTF
TRBD1	.	TRBV5-8	TRBJ1-4	TGTGCCAGCAGCTTGTTCCAGGGACAGGTCGGTGAAAAACTGTTTTTT	CASSLFQGQVGEKLFF
TRBD1	.	TRBV11-2	TRBJ1-4	TGTGCCAGCAGCCCTGGACAGGGTTGGGATGAAAAACTGTTTTTT	CASSPGQGWDEKLFF
.	.	TRBV5-4	TRBJ1-5	TGTGCCAGCAGCCGAGCAGGATTCAATCAGCCCCAGCATTTT	CASSRAGFNQPQHF
.	.	TRBV11-3	TRBJ1-3	TGTGCCAGCAGCTTGGTAGGGGGAGCGTCTGGAAACACCATATATTTT	CASSLVGGASGNTIYF
TRBD2	once	TRBV7-2	TRBJ2-2	TGTGCCAGCAGGCGGCTAGCGGGAGGGGGGGCCACCGGGGAGCTGTTTTTT	CASRRLAGGGATGELFF
.	.	TRBV29-1	TRBJ1-6	TGCAGCGTGGGGGACACGAATAATTCACCCCTCCACTTT	CSVGDTNNSPLHF
TRBD1	.	TRBV5-1	TRBJ2-7	TGCGCCAGCAGCCAAACGGGACAGCAACGCTACGAGCAGTACTTC	CASSQTGQQRYEQYF
.	few	TRBV7-3	TRBJ1-5	TGTGCCAGCAGCCCCTTGGGGGGTAAGGCTAATTTT	CASSPLGGKANF
TRBD1	.	TRBV3-1/TRBV3-2	TRBJ1-1	TGTGCCAGCATCAACCACCGGGACAGGAACACTGAAGCTTTCTTT	CASINHRDRNTEAFF
TRBD2	.	TRBV18	TRBJ2-1	TGTGCCAGCTCACCACCGCTAGCGGGAATCTACAATGAGCAGTTCTTC	CASSPPLAGIYNEQFF
TRBD2	.	TRBV28	TRBJ2-1	TGTGCCAGCGAAAACCCGAGCGGGGCCGAGATGACGGAGCAGTTCTTC	CASENPSGAEMTEQFF
.	.	TRBV23-1	TRBJ1-2	TGCGCCAGCAGTCAATCCCCCCGGCGGTATGGCTACACCTTC	CASSQSPRRYGYTF
TRBD2	.	TRBV5-4	TRBJ2-1	TGTGCCAGCAGCTGGGAGCGGGAGTCCCACAATGAGCAGTTCTTC	CASSWERESHNEQFF
TRBD2	.	TRBV9	TRBJ2-3	TGTGCCAGCAGCGCGCTAGCGGGTAGCACAGATACGCAGTATTTT	CASSALAGSTDTQYF
TRBD1	once	TRBV10-3	TRBJ2-7	TGTGCCATAAAATCGACAGGGGGTGACTACGAGCAGTACTTC	CAIKSTGGDYEQYF
.	.	TRBV14	TRBJ1-4	TGTGCCAGCAGCCAAGATAGGTGGGCAGGGCCTAATGAAAAACTGTTTTTT	CASSQDRWAGPNEKLFF
TRBD2	.	TRBV7-6	TRBJ2-7	TGTGCCAGCAGCTTAGCGGCTAGCGGAGGTTACGAGCAGTACTTC	CASSLAASGGYEQYF
.	.	TRBV19	TRBJ2-5	TGTGCCAGTAGTATAGATATCGAAGAGACCCAGTACTTC	CASSIDIEETQYF
TRBD1	few	TRBV7-9	TRBJ1-6	TGTGCCAGCAGCACGAGCCCGACAGGGAGTAATTCACCCCTCCACTTT	CASSTSPTGSNSPLHF
TRBD1	.	TRBV4-3	TRBJ2-1	TGCGCCAGCAGCCCAAGTGCTCAGGACAGGGGGTACAATGAGCAGTTCTTC	CASSPSAQDRGYNEQFF
.	.	TRBV18	TRBJ2-1	TGTGCCAGCGCCGACTCGGACTCCTACAATGAGCAGTTCTTC	CASADSDSYNEQFF
.	.	TRBV6-5	TRBJ1-1	TGTGCCAGCAGTCCCTCTTTTAGGAACACTGAAGCTTTCTTT	CASSPSFRNTEAFF
.	.	TRBV29-1	TRBJ1-5	TGCAGCGTTGCAGGAGGGGATAGCAATCAGCCCCAGCATTTT	CSVAGGDSNQPQHF
.	.	TRBV6-5	TRBJ2-5	TGTGCCAGCAGTTACTCGCGGACAGTCGAAGGGGAGACCCAGTACTTC	CASSYSRTVEGETQYF
.	once	TRBV6-5	TRBJ1-2	TGTGCCAGCGTACAGGGTCTATTAAACTACACCTTC	CASVQGLLNYTF
TRBD1	.	TRBV14	TRBJ2-3	TGTGCCAGCAGCCCTTACGGGACAGGGGGATCACCCAGGACGCAGTATTTT	CASSPYGTGGSPRTQYF
TRBD2	once	TRBV11-2	TRBJ2-5	TGTGCCAGCAGCTTAGCCCTAGCGGGCGATGAGACCCAGTACTTC	CASSLALAGDETQYF
.	once	TRBV13	TRBJ2-2	TGTGCCAGCAGCTCAGCCGGAGGGATGGCCGGGGAGCTGTTTTTT	CASSSAGGMAGELFF
.	.	TRBV18	TRBJ2-2	TGTGCCAGCTCACCATCTTCGGGGCAGGGGAAGACCGGGGAGCTGTTTTTT	CASSPSSGQGKTGELFF
.	.	TRBV6-1	TRBJ2-1	TGTGCCAGCAGTGAAGCGAACGGGGGTACTGAGCAGTTCTTC	CASSEANGGTEQFF
.	.	TRBV29-1	TRBJ1-1	TGCAGCGTTGAAAGGGGCAGAACGAACACTGAAGCTTTCTTT	CSVERGRTNTEAFF
.	.	TRBV7-9	TRBJ2-5	TGTGCCAGCAGCTTACTTGGTCGGGGGATAGACGAGACCCAGTACTTC	CASSLLGRGIDETQYF
TRBD2	.	TRBV20-1	TRBJ2-5	TGCAGTGCTAGTGATCCAGCGGGAGGAACACAAGAGACCCAGTACTTC	CSASDPAGGTQETQYF
.	.	TRBV6-5	TRBJ1-1	TGTGCCAGCAGTTCCGTGACAGCGGGGAACACTGAAGCTTTCTTT	CASSSVTAGNTEAFF
.	.	TRBV29-1	TRBJ1-3	TGCAGCGTTGGGACAGTTGGAAACACCATATATTTT	CSVGTVGNTIYF
TRBD2	.	TRBV14	TRBJ2-7	TGTGCCAGCAGCCAAGTAGGCGCGAGGACTAGTCCCTACGAGCAGTACTTC	CASSQVGARTSPYEQYF
.	.	TRBV7-2	TRBJ1-3	TGTGCCAGCAGCTTAGATCAGGGGGGAAACACCATATATTTT	CASSLDQGGNTIYF
TRBD2	.	TRBV3-1/TRBV3-2	TRBJ2-2	TGTGCCAGCAGCCAAGGTTGGGGATCCGGGACTAGCTTCGGCGGGGAGCTGTTTTTT	CASSQGWGSGTSFGGELFF
.	.	TRBV11-2	TRBJ2-7	TGTGCCAGCAGCGCCACCTACGGCGAGCAGTACTTC	CASSATYGEQYF
.	few	TRBV2	TRBJ2-3	TGTGCCAGCAGTCTGCAACAGGCAGATACGCAGTATTTT	CASSLQQADTQYF
.	once	TRBV7-3	TRBJ2-7	TGTGCCAGCAGCTTAGGCGGCTCCGGAAACTACGAGCAGTACTTC	CASSLGGSGNYEQYF
TRBD2	.	TRBV5-8	TRBJ2-7	TGTGCCAGCAGCGGGGGGGACCCTGGCTGGGGCGGCTACGAGCAGTACTTC	CASSGGDPGWGGYEQYF
TRBD2	.	TRBV6-2/TRBV6-3	TRBJ2-7	TGTGCCAGCAGCGCTAGACTAGCGGTGGGAGCCTACGAGCAGTACTTC	CASSARLAVGAYEQYF